The clone carrying this TCR beta chain showed up just a few times. Its antigen is not known. The data belong to a study of T cells in Graves' hyperthyroidism and ophthalmopathy. The study, taken as a whole, reports: Blood also carried most thyroid clonotypes expanded above 0.001.

Template material for amplifying TCR beta CDR3 regions consisted of RNA transcripts. Carried out on the TCR CDR3, a first-round RT-PCR used the HTBI primer set. MiXCR, run by TCRdb on the multiplex PCR reads, gives a single entry per CDR3 protein. The repertoire holds fewer than 400,000 distinct CDR3 sequences, with about 14% as singletons. Not enrolled were patients with uncontrolled infection, other autoimmune disease, pregnancy or lactation. The diagnoses drew upon clinical symptoms, serum thyroxine and TRAb, thyroid ultrasound and orbital computed tomography. The sequenced sample consisted of blood. This clonotype was obtained from a man aged 50 to 60 with Graves' ophthalmopathy.

The CDR3 loop is CASSLRGANQPQHF. The CDR3 DNA sequence: TGTGCCAGCAGTTTACGGGGGGCAAATCAGCCCCAGCATTTT. The chain couples TRBV6-1 to TRBJ1-5, with D possibly being TRBD1 (6 bases). V lost 5 bases and J 4 bases, leaving 12 bases between the germline ends. CDR3 size: 14 residues. Germline CDR1 reads MNHNS; CDR2 reads SASEGT.